This paragraph reports one TCR beta chain. Antigen unknown. The CDR3 is 16 residues long. Losses at the gene ends were 6 bases for V and 2 bases for J; bases not matched to a gene: 6. The germline gives CDR1 MNHEY, CDR2 SMNVEV (reference sequence). This entry belongs to a study of identifying expanded T cells in peripheral blood. Findings and limits, study-wide: Variance in clone template counts between approximately two-week samples significantly increased with total template count across all healthy donors.

No infections or other immune events were documented during collection. Libraries were prepared by immunoSEQ multiplex PCR; TCRdb keeps only in-frame clonotypes and omits some of them. The sample holds about 85,000 clones, 75% to 90% seen once. Sequenced sample: blood. V is TRBV27 and J is TRBJ2-2, with 10 positions matching TRBD2. This TCR was sampled from a person aged 18 to 75 in good health. The CDR3, as DNA: TGTGCCAGCAGCATACTAGCGGGGATAAACACCGGGGAGCTGTTTTTT. Its protein is CASSILAGINTGELFF.